Included here is one TCR beta chain sequence, with context. V was clipped by 3 bases and J by 4 bases, with 11 bases between them. Germline V gene sequence: CDR1 KGHDR, CDR2 SFDVKD. The CDR3 is 14 residues long. In the authors' methods: How many nucleated cells were present was estimated from reference gene primer amplification. TCRdb keeps only in-frame clones here, not all; method: immunoSEQ multiplex PCR. V and J calls and clone size are copied from that table; D and trimming were computed from the DNA. The data hold some 110,000 clones, with 82% observed a single time. This specimen belongs to a study of blood T cell repertoires in COVID-19. Study as a whole: From the United States, Italy and Spain came samples of acute and convalescent COVID-19. T cells, B-cell-depleted T cells, or PBMCs supplied cDNA or gDNA.

This sequence originates from a woman aged 80 or over with acute or convalescent COVID-19. The chain employs TRBV24-1 and TRBJ1-2, with D maybe TRBD1 (5 bases). The sequenced sample was peripheral blood. CDR3: CATSDPQGTYGYTF. As DNA, the CDR3 is TGTGCCACCAGTGATCCTCAGGGAACCTATGGCTACACCTTC.